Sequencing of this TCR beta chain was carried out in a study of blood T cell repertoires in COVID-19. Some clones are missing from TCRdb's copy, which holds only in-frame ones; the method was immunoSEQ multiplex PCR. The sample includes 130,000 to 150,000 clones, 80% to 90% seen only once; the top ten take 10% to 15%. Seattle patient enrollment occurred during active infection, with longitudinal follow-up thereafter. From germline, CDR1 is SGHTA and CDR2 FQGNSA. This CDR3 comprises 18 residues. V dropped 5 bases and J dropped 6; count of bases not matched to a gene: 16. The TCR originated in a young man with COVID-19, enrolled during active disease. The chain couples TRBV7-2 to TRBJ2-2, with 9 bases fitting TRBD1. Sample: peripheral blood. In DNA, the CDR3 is TGTGCCAGCAGCCCGAGACCTTTTGGGACAGGGAGGCCCGGGGAGCTGTTTTTT. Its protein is CASSPRPFGTGRPGELFF.